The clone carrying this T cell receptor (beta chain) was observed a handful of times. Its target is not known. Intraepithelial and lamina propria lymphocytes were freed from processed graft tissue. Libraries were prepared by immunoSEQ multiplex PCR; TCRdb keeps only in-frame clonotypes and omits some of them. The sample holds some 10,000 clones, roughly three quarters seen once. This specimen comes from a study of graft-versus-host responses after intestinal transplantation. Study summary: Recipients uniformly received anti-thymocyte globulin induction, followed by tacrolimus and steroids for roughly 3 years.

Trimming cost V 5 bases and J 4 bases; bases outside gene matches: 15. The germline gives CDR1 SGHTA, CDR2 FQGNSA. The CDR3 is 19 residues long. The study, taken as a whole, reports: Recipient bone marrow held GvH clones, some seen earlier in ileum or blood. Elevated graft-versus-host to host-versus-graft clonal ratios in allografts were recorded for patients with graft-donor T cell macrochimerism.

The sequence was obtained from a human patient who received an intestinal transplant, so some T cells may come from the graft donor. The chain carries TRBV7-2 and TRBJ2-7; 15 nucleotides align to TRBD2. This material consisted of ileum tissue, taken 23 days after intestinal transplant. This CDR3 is CASSQAGTSGRFGWYEQYF. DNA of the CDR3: TGTGCCAGCAGCCAAGCCGGGACTAGCGGGAGGTTCGGGTGGTACGAGCAGTACTTC.